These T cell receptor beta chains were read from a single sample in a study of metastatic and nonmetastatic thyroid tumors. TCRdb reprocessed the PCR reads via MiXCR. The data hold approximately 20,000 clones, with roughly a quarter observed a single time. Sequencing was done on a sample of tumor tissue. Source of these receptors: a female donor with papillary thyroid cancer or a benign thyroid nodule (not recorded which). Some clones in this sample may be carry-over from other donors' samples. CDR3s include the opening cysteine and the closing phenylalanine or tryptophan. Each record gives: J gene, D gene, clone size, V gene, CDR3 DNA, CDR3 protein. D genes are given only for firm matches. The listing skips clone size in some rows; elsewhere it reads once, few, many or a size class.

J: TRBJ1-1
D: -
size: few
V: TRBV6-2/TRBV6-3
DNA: TGTGCCAGCAGTTACCCGACAGTGAACACTGAAGCTTTCTTT
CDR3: CASSYPTVNTEAFF

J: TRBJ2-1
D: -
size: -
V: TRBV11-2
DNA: TGTGCCAGCAGCCGTGGGGCAGGGGGTATAGCGGGCGACAATGAGCAGTTCTTC
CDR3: CASSRGAGGIAGDNEQFF

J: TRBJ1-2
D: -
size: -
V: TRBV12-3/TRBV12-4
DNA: TGTGCCAGCAGTTCAACAGGGTCGGGGGGCTACACCTTC
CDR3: CASSSTGSGGYTF

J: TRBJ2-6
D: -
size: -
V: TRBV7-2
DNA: TGTGCCAGCAGCCCAGTCACTAGTGGGGCAAACGTCCTGACTTTC
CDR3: CASSPVTSGANVLTF

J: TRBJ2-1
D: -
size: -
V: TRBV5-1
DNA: TGCGCCAGCAGCTTGGGTCTCGAGGGTGCCCAGTTCTTC
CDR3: CASSLGLEGAQFF

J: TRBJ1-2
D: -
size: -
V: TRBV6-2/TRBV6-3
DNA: TGTGCCAGCAGTTACTCGTTTCAGGCTGGCTACACCTTC
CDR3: CASSYSFQAGYTF

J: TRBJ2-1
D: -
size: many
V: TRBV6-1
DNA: TGTGCCAGCAGAACAGGGCCCTCTTTTTATGAGCAGTTCTTC
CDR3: CASRTGPSFYEQFF

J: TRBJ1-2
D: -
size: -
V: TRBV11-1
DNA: TGTGCCAGCAGCCCTGGCAACGGGAAAGCGAACTATGGCTACACCTTC
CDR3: CASSPGNGKANYGYTF

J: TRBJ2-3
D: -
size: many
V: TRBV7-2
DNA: TGTGCCAGCAGCCTAGCTACAGGGAAGCTCACAGATACGCAGTATTTT
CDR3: CASSLATGKLTDTQYF

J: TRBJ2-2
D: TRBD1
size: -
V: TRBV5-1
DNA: TGCGCCAGCAGCCCGACCGGGACAGGGATCCCCGGGGAGCTGTTTTTT
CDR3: CASSPTGTGIPGELFF